This TCR beta chain was found in a study of OX40 agonist ivuxolimab in advanced cancers. Describing the broader study: Ivuxolimab was an agonistic, fully human IgG2 monoclonal antibody directed against OX40 (CD134), a costimulatory receptor. Of the roughly 50 dose-escalation patients, hepatocellular carcinoma was present in 19, melanoma in around 15, renal cell carcinoma in 9 and head and neck cancer in 9. Peripheral TCRbeta sequencing aimed to test whether ivuxolimab altered TCR sequence diversity and caused clonal T-cell expansion. Intravenous ivuxolimab was administered to patients every 2 weeks at six dose levels: 0.01, 0.1, 0.3, 1.5, 3 and 10 mg/kg. Patients were allowed to have had prior anti-PD-1, anti-PD-L1 or anti-CTLA-4 therapy, and around two fifths of the dose-escalation patients had been treated with checkpoint inhibitors. In the dose-escalation cohort, 65% to 90% of patients were male, and the mean age was approximately 64 years, with a range of roughly 20 to 80. The paper covers the monotherapy dose-escalation part of the phase I ivuxolimab trial, which included N ≈ 50 patients. Partial responses occurred in three dose-escalation patients, of whom one had hepatocellular carcinoma and two had cutaneous melanoma.

For sequencing of the TCRbeta CDR3 region, genomic DNA was extracted from the sorted cells. The immunoSEQ Assay was used to sequence the TCRbeta CDR3 regions. The immuneACCESS repertoire file appears here via TCRdb, limited to in-frame rearrangements. These files lack a portion of the clones; in checked studies, under half of the deficit traces to unresolved V genes, and the cause of the others is not known. Within this sample are about 68,000 clones, with around nine tenths of them counted one time only. The ten largest clones capture roughly 0.98% of the sample. The trial excluded patients who had a history of autoimmune disease or were on systemic immunosuppression. In every dose cohort, peripheral blood was drawn for TCR sequencing at baseline, cycle 4 day 1, and cycle 7 day 1. The samples were taken from a phase I, first-in-human, multicenter, open-label dose-escalation trial of ivuxolimab. Adults with locally advanced or metastatic melanoma, renal cell carcinoma, hepatocellular carcinoma or head and neck squamous cell carcinoma were enrolled in the trial. Before TCR sequencing, CD4+ T cells and CD8+ T cells from peripheral blood were sorted into separate populations.

What the work shows at the level of the full study, not this receptor alone: Low levels of normalized T-cell clonal expansion were also seen in some patients who did not respond. The antigen specificity of the clonally expanded peripheral T cells was not determined. At doses from 0.1 to 3.0 mg/kg, clonal expansion was seen in both CD4+ and CD8+ blood T cells between baseline and week 6. In the 0.1-3.0 mg/kg groups, partial responders had among the lowest normalized peripheral clonal expansion, particularly in CD8+ T cells. After ivuxolimab, more expanded clones were found on average in CD8+ T cells than in CD4+ T cells.

The CDR3, from cysteine to phenylalanine, totals 12 residues. The sequence is cut down to CDR3 DNA, 36 bases in frame from base 1. The CDR1 and CDR2 encoded by the germline V gene are MNHEY and SVGAGI. V is cut by 0 bases and J by 5 bases, and the space between the germline ends is 3 bases. This clone has a single count. Its target antigen remains unknown. Base qualities are missing; no much larger clone stands one base away. The sequenced sample was CD4+ or CD8+ T cells sorted from blood, obtained in a trial of the OX40 agonist ivuxolimab. Here the chain combines TRBV6-5 and TRBJ2-3; the D segment cannot be called with confidence. The TCR was taken from an adult with an advanced solid tumor such as melanoma, head and neck, liver or kidney cancer. Read as DNA, the sequence is TGTGCCAGCAGTTACTCGGGAGATACGCAGTATTTT. It translates to CASSYSGDTQYF.